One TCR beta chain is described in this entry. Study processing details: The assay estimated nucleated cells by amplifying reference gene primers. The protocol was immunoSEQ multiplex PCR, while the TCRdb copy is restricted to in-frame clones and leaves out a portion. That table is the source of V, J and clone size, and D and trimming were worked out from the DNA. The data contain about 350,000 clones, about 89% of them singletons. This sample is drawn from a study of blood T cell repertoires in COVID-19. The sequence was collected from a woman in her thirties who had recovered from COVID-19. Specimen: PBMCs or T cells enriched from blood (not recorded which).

The DNA of the CDR3 is TGTGCCAGCACCGTGCTTCCGGAGGGGGGGGAAAAACTGTTTTTT. Amino acid sequence: CASTVLPEGGEKLFF. This chain connects TRBV5-5 to TRBJ1-4; D perhaps matches TRBD1 (6 bases). Looked up from germline, CDR1 is SGHKS and CDR2 is YYEKEE (reference sequence). V shed 6 bases and J shed 8 bases, with 20 bases lying between them. This CDR3 is 15 amino acids long.